Each of the 26 T cell receptor beta chains below was sequenced from the same sample in a study of T-cell reconstitution after alpha-beta-depleted transplantation in children. Unique molecular identifiers were incorporated during preparation of the TCRbeta library. TCRdb reprocessed the PCR reads with MiXCR, giving one entry per CDR3 protein. The sample carries 90,000 to 100,000 distinct CDR3 sequences, roughly a quarter recorded once. Sequencing was performed on PBMCs, taken before TCRalphabeta/CD19-depleted stem cell transplant. Receptors were obtained from a boy younger than 10 with acute lymphoblastic leukemia, due to receive a stem cell transplant.

The rearrangement uses TRBV10-3 and TRBJ2-5, with TRBD2 matching over 8 bases. Germline CDR1 ENHRY, CDR2 SYGVKD. V lost 5 bases, J lost 1 base, and 6 bases stayed unmatched. The CDR3 has 15 amino acids. This CDR3 reads CAISSLAEGQETQYF. In nucleotides, the CDR3 is TGTGCCATCAGTTCACTAGCGGAGGGCCAAGAGACCCAGTACTTC.

The J gene is TRBJ2-1, the V gene TRBV29-1, with D unresolved. V was trimmed by 4 bases and J by 8 bases, leaving 15 bases between them. This CDR3 has 13 residues. Per the germline V gene, CDR1 is SQVTM and CDR2 is ANQGSEA. The CDR3 region is CSVAGRARHEQFF. The CDR3, as DNA: TGCAGCGTTGCCGGGCGAGCCCGACATGAGCAGTTCTTC.

This clonotype was counted ten times or more. The chain joins TRBV6-2 or TRBV6-3 to TRBJ1-1; the D is unclear. CDR1 and CDR2 from the germline V gene are MNHEY and SVGEGT. The length of the CDR3 is 14 residues. The V and J ends lost 4 bases and 1 base respectively, with 10 bases between them. CDR3 in DNA: TGTGCCAGCAGTTCAGGCGGCGCGAACACTGAAGCTTTCTTT. The encoded protein is CASSSGGANTEAFF.

In its sample, this clonotype was seen a few times. J is TRBJ2-1 and V is TRBV19; 10 bases match TRBD2. This CDR3 region has 12 residues. Trimming cost V 6 bases and J 16 bases; bases outside gene matches: 9. Germline values: CDR1 LNHDA, CDR2 SQIVND (reference sequence). CDR3 region: CASSPTSGFRFF. CDR3 sequence (DNA): TGTGCCAGTAGCCCGACTAGCGGGTTCAGATTCTTC. Using reference TRBV19 and TRBJ2-1 for the parts outside the CDR3, the full variable domain is DGGITQSPKYLFRKEGQNVTLSCEQNLNHDAMYWYRQDPGQGLRLIYYSQIVNDFQKGDIAEGYSVSREKKESFPLTVTSAQKNPTAFYLCASSPTSGFRFFGPGTRLTVL.

This clonotype occurred a few times. The DNA for the CDR3 is TGTGCCTGCCAAGCGGGCAGTCTGAGCTCCTACGAGCAGTACTTC. Residues: CACQAGSLSSYEQYF. This chain joins TRBV28 and TRBJ2-7, with D maybe TRBD2 (6 bases). CDR3 length: 15 amino acids. The V end lost 11 bases, the J end lost 0 bases, and 20 bases lay between the germline ends. In germline, CDR1 is MDHEN, CDR2 SYDVKM.

This clonotype was seen a handful of times. V usage is TRBV2 and J usage is TRBJ2-3; either TRBD1 or TRBD2 may fit D (5 bases each). Germline V gene sequence: CDR1 SNHLY, CDR2 FYNNEI. Between the trimmed V and J ends, which lost 5 bases and 0 bases, there was a span of 6 bases. This CDR3 spans 13 amino acids. The CDR3: CASSWDSTDTQYF. In DNA, the CDR3 is TGTGCCAGCAGTTGGGACAGCACAGATACGCAGTATTTT.

The chain carries TRBV12-3 or TRBV12-4 and TRBJ1-1; TRBD1 is a possible D gene (6 bases). Trimming shortened V by 4 bases and J by 6 bases, and 18 bases separated the two germline ends. CDR3 length equals 15 residues. The CDR3 region is CASSSRTVLAAEAFF. As DNA, the CDR3 is TGTGCCAGCAGTTCCAGGACAGTCCTGGCGGCTGAAGCTTTCTTT.

The rearrangement joins TRBV10-1 to TRBJ2-1; D remains unclear. This CDR3 region has 14 residues. CDR1 WNHNN and CDR2 SYGVQD come from the germline V gene (reference sequence). Trimming removed 4 bases from V and 4 bases from J, with 11 bases in between. CDR3 nucleotide sequence: TGCGCCAGCAGTGCTGCGGCGCCGTACAATGAGCAGTTCTTC. This encodes CASSAAAPYNEQFF.

The CDR3 reads CASSLSGSGANVLTF. As DNA, the CDR3 is TGCGCCAGCAGCTTGAGCGGCTCTGGGGCCAACGTCCTGACTTTC. This chain joins TRBV5-1 and TRBJ2-6, with D tentatively TRBD2 (5 bases). The V gene lost 1 base and the J gene lost 0 bases, with 5 bases spanning the gap. Germline CDR1 reads SGHRS; CDR2 reads YFSETQ. This CDR3 has 15 residues.

Ten or more counts support this clonotype. This chain uses TRBV5-1 with TRBJ1-1; TRBD1 is a possible D gene (5 bases). Trimming pared 0 bases from V and 4 bases from J, leaving 10 bases between. The germline V gene has CDR1 SGHRS and CDR2 YFSETQ. The CDR3 is made up of 14 amino acids. CDR3 sequence (DNA): TGCGCCAGCAGCTTGGAGCAAGGGGTCACTGAAGCTTTCTTT. Its protein is CASSLEQGVTEAFF.

Only a few counts were recorded for this clonotype. The rearrangement joins TRBV12-3 or TRBV12-4 to TRBJ1-3; D remains unclear. This CDR3 is 15 amino acids long. With 0 bases removed from V and 2 bases from J, the gap between germline ends came to 8 bases. The CDR3 protein is CASSLAPETGNTIYF. The CDR3 bases are TGTGCCAGCAGTTTAGCGCCAGAAACTGGAAACACCATATATTTT.

As regards this clonotype: The junction departs from germline at one end; a sequencing error may be responsible. The rearrangement joins TRBV7-9 to TRBJ2-1; TRBD2 aligns across 12 bases. The CDR3 length is 17 residues. The germline V gene has CDR1 SEHNR and CDR2 FQNEAQ (reference sequence). This CDR3 is CASSSSARLAGENEQFF. The CDR3 DNA is TGTGCGAGCAGCAGTTCGGCGCGACTAGCGGGAGAGAATGAGCAGTTCTTC.

This sequence joins TRBV20-1 and TRBJ2-1; TRBD2 agrees at 8 bases. Germline lookup yields CDR1 DFQATT and CDR2 SNEGSKA (reference sequence). Trimming at V came to 3 bases and at J to 3 bases, leaving 4 bases not matched to a gene. The CDR3 sequence is 14 residues long. The CDR3 sequence: CSASASGSYNEQFF. CDR3 DNA sequence: TGCAGTGCTAGTGCGAGCGGGAGCTACAATGAGCAGTTCTTC.

A few counts support this clonotype. The chain recombines TRBV29-1 with TRBJ1-4; tentative D call: TRBD1 (6 bases). The length of the CDR3 is 14 residues. Per the germline V gene, CDR1 is SQVTM and CDR2 is ANQGSEA. V was pared by 7 bases and J by 5 bases, with 17 bases between. The CDR3, as DNA: TGCAGCGCCCGTGGGGGGGCGCTGAATGAAAAACTGTTTTTT. Translation: CSARGGALNEKLFF.

This clonotype appeared a few times. The chain is built from TRBV15 and TRBJ2-5, with 9 nucleotides matching TRBD1. Trimming cost V 5 bases and J 7 bases; bases outside gene matches: 8. From germline, CDR1 is LNHNV and CDR2 YYDKDF (reference sequence). There are 14 residues in the CDR3. The CDR3 reads CATSETGGVGTQYF. The CDR3 coding sequence is TGTGCCACCAGCGAGACAGGGGGTGTTGGGACCCAGTACTTC.

The chain is built from TRBV11-2 and TRBJ2-7; 12 nucleotides match TRBD2. The V segment lost 1 base and the J segment 2 bases; nucleotides outside the gene matches: 9. CDR1 and CDR2 from the germline V gene are SGHAT and FQNNGV. The CDR3 consists of 18 residues. In DNA, the CDR3 is TGTGCCAGCAGCTTAGGATGGACTAGCGGGATGAGGGCCTACGAGCAGTACTTC. Translated, it gives CASSLGWTSGMRAYEQYF.

This clonotype turned up a few times. J is TRBJ2-7 and V is TRBV3-1; a weak D match, TRBD1 (6 bases). V was clipped by 1 base and J by 4 bases, with 11 bases between them. The germline V gene encodes CDR1 LGHDT and CDR2 YNNKEL (reference sequence). This CDR3 has 14 residues. The CDR3 DNA follows: TGTGCCAGCAGCCAAGGGGGTAGGGGGTACGAGCAGTACTTC. It is translated as CASSQGGRGYEQYF.

V gene TRBV7-8 combines with J gene TRBJ2-1; TRBD2 aligns across 9 bases. Germline V gives CDR1 SGHVS, CDR2 FQNEAQ. The CDR3 runs 15 residues. V was clipped by 2 bases and J by 4 bases; unmatched bases: 3. The CDR3 loop is CASSLMLAGYNEQFF. Written as DNA, the CDR3 is TGTGCCAGCAGCTTAATGCTAGCGGGGTACAATGAGCAGTTCTTC.

This clonotype was found many times. The chain is built from TRBV15 and TRBJ1-6; the D gene is possibly TRBD1 (5 bases). The germline CDR1 and CDR2 sequences are LNHNV and YYDKDF (reference sequence). V was cut by 1 base and J by 7 bases, with 8 bases left in between. This CDR3 comprises 14 residues. In nucleotides, the CDR3 is TGTGCCACCAGCAGAGTTAGGACAAATTCACCCCTCCACTTT. It codes for CATSRVRTNSPLHF.

This sequence joins TRBV3-1 and TRBJ2-1; TRBD1 or TRBD2 may be the D gene (5 bases each). This CDR3 region has 14 residues. Trimming left V 4 bases short and J 6 bases short, with 13 bases between. The germline V gene encodes CDR1 LGHDT and CDR2 YNNKEL (reference sequence). The CDR3 region is CASSPWGNANEQFF. For the CDR3, the DNA is TGTGCCAGCAGCCCTTGGGGGAATGCCAATGAGCAGTTCTTC.

The chain is built from TRBV12-3 or TRBV12-4 and TRBJ2-3, with D possibly TRBD1 on 6 matching bases. V lost 3 bases and J 4 bases, leaving 17 bases between the germline ends. CDR3 length: 16 residues. The CDR3 protein is CASSFDRSSQSDTQYF. The CDR3 bases are TGTGCCAGCAGTTTTGACAGGTCTTCGCAATCAGATACGCAGTATTTT.

This sequence joins TRBV12-3 or TRBV12-4 and TRBJ2-1; no clear D. V dropped 3 bases and J dropped 8 bases, with 17 bases sitting between them. This CDR3 comprises 15 residues. The CDR3 here is CASSFYLMDSDEQFF. Written as DNA, the CDR3 is TGTGCCAGCAGTTTTTATCTGATGGATTCGGATGAGCAGTTCTTC.

This clonotype was observed many times. This sequence joins TRBV5-1 and TRBJ2-7; TRBD2 matches 13 bases. The CDR3 spans 14 residues. V was pared by 5 bases and J by 11 bases, with 10 bases of the junction left unmatched. Germline lookup yields CDR1 SGHRS and CDR2 YFSETQ. DNA for the CDR3: TGCGCCAGCAGTTCGGGACTAGCGGGATTTCAGAAGTACTTC. It translates to CASSSGLAGFQKYF.

CDR3 nucleotide sequence: TGTGCCACCTCACGAGGGTCAGAGCAGCCCCAGCATTTT. Encoded protein: CATSRGSEQPQHF. The chain carries TRBV7-9 and TRBJ1-5; no firm D call. V lost 10 bases and J 7 bases, leaving 17 bases between the germline ends. CDR1 is SEHNR, CDR2 FQNEAQ, per germline (reference sequence). CDR3 length: 13 amino acids.

The rearrangement uses TRBV6-1 and TRBJ2-1; possible D gene TRBD2, 5 bases. The V gene's germline CDR1 is MNHNS and CDR2 SASEGT. Trimming removed 11 bases from V and 3 bases from J, with 14 bases in between. The CDR3 is 13 residues long. CDR3 in amino acids: CACRPSGYNEQFF. DNA for the CDR3: TGTGCCTGTAGACCGAGCGGCTACAATGAGCAGTTCTTC.

This clonotype was observed a handful of times. The V and J genes are TRBV5-1 and TRBJ2-5; D gene uncertain. The CDR3 has 13 amino acids. Trimming took off 4 bases at V and 0 bases at J, with 7 bases between the two ends. Per germline, CDR1 SGHRS and CDR2 YFSETQ. The CDR3 DNA reads TGCGCCAGCAGCCCCGGACACCAAGAGACCCAGTACTTC. Amino acid sequence: CASSPGHQETQYF.